This T cell receptor beta chain was found in a study of T-cell memory formation after mild COVID-19 (dated by TCRdb to the early 2020s). Background for the entire study: Most TCR sequence clusters were specific to one of the two donors. Longitudinal TCRalpha and TCRbeta repertoire sequencing tracked T-cell clones expanding and contracting after mild COVID-19 in two donors. Two young, previously healthy adult volunteers, one female and one male, were included in the cohort. Points the paper makes about the study in general: The study included only a couple of mild cases, and larger cohorts that include severe cases with pre-infection samples were judged to be necessary. Contracting CD4+ clones appeared mostly in the CM and EM memory subsets, whereas CD8+ clones were enriched in EMRA. Clones contracting from day 15 to 85 had balanced CD4/CD8 phenotypes, while a second wave expanding from day 15 to 37 was biased towards CD4+. Some responding clones were detected in pre-infection memory, suggesting pre-existing cross-reactive memory T cells joined the SARS-CoV-2 response. SARS-CoV-2 specificity of the second-wave clones peaking on day 37 was not confirmed.

The CDR3, cysteine through phenylalanine, is 14 amino acids long. The CDR3 DNA has 42 bases and is translated from base 1. The junction carries 10 bases between V and J, which are trimmed by 1 base and 6 bases respectively. Via the germline V gene, CDR1 is MGHRA and CDR2 YSYEKL. This clonotype occurred a few times. The antigen it recognizes is unknown. No much larger clone exists at a distance of one base, and base qualities are not known. Ficoll-Paque density gradient centrifugation was used to isolate PBMCs. The sequencer listed for this sample is Illumina NovaSeq 6000. TCRalpha and TCRbeta cDNA libraries were constructed by 5'RACE with constant-segment primers, with sample barcodes and unique molecular identifiers being introduced. Trizol reagent was used to extract RNA from every sample. Amplification of the libraries took two PCR steps, and the second step added a second sample barcode plus Illumina TruSeq adapters. Libraries were sequenced on an Illumina NovaSeq with 2 x 150 bp paired-end reads. The authors processed their data as follows. The reads were demultiplexed and collapsed into UMI-guided consensus sequences using migec v1.2.7. With mixcr v2.1.11, UMI consensuses were aligned to TRA and TRB V and J templates and assembled into clonotypes. A clonotype was counted as expanded or contracted only when both edgeR and NoisET called the clonotype significant, with the noise models trained on biological replicates. For edgeR calls, a false discovery rate-adjusted p below 0.01 and a log2 fold-change threshold of 1 were applied. PCA with hierarchical clustering of max-normalized trajectories of the 1000 most abundant clonotypes was used as exploratory dynamics analysis. Separately sequenced CD4+ and CD8+ repertoires were used to assign a CD4 or CD8 phenotype to each responding clone. TCRdb's own reprocessing of the public reads used fastp at Q25 and MiXCR and kept productive beta chains. Rows matching on CDR3 protein sequence are summarized as one entry with the most common DNA and genes. Clone size and V and J calls follow TCRdb, not the original study. This sample holds a few hundred thousand distinct CDR3 sequences; under 25% were observed only once. The ten largest make up roughly an eighth of the sample.

Material for sequencing was PBMCs or a T cell subset sorted from them (not recorded which). Recombination connected TRBV4-1 to TRBJ2-1; the D gene is tentatively TRBD1 or TRBD2, each matching 5 bases. This receptor was identified in an adult woman who had mild COVID-19 (a few samples of this study predate the infection). The sample titles of this study are shuffled in the database, so cell type and time point are left out; the donor was told from shared clones. The DNA is TGCGCCAGCAGCCAAGGTCAGAGGGGCAATGAGCAGTTCTTC. Its protein product is CASSQGQRGNEQFF.